This TCR beta chain was found in a study of cytomegalovirus exposure and HLA in healthy donors. J lost 9 bases, V lost 1 base, and 6 bases had no gene match. The CDR3 is 14 amino acids. The germline gives CDR1 MGHRA, CDR2 YSYEKL. The PCR used 60 Vbeta and 13 Jbeta primers. Assay: immunoSEQ multiplex PCR; the TCRdb copy retains only in-frame clones and omits some. The table lists about 160,000 clones, about three quarters of them singletons, with around 3.3% in the top ten. Sequencing was performed on PBMCs. The genes are TRBV4-1 and TRBJ2-1; TRBD2 matches at 7 bases. The origin of this receptor is a woman between 35 and 50 years old in good health and CMV-seronegative. The CDR3 nucleotides are TGCGCCAGCAGCCAAGGAACTAGCGACCGTGAGCAGTTCTTC. Encoded protein: CASSQGTSDREQFF.